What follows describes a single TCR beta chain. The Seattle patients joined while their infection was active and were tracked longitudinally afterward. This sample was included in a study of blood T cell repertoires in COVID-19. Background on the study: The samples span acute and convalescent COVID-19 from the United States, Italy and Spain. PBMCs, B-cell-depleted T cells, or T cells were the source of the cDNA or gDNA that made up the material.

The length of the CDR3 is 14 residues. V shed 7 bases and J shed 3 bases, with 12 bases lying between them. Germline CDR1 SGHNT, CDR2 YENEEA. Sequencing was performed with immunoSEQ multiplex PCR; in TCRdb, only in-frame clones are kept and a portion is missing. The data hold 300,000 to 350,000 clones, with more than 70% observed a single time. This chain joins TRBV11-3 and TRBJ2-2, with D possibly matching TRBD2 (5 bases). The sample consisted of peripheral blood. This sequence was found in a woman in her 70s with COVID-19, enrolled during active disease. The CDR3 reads CASKRGRDTGELFF. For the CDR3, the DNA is TGTGCCAGCAAAAGAGGGCGGGACACCGGGGAGCTGTTTTTT.